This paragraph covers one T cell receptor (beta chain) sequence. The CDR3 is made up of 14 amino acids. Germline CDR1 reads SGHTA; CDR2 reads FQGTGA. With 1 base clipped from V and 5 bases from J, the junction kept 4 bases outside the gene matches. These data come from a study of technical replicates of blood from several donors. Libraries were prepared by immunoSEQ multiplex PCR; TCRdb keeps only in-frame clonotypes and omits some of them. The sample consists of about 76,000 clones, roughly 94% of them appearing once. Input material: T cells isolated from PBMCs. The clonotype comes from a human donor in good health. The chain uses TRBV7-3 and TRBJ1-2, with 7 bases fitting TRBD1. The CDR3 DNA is TGTGCCAGCAGCTTAAAGACAGGGATATATGGCTACACCTTC. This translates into CASSLKTGIYGYTF.